One sample yielded the 13 T cell receptor beta chains listed below, sequenced in a study of blood T cell repertoires in COVID-19. Clones were sequenced by immunoSEQ multiplex PCR, and TCRdb holds only the in-frame ones, with some missing. This sample carries about 190,000 clones, roughly 81% of them seen once, and the ten largest clones take about 5.1%. The sample comprised peripheral blood. The receptors here all came from a woman between 70 and 85 years old with active or convalescent COVID-19.

This clone appeared once. The chain uses TRBV6-5 and TRBJ2-1, with D possibly being TRBD1 (6 bases). CDR3 length: 15 amino acids. The germline V and J ends were trimmed by 2 bases and 7 bases, with 15 bases remaining between them. Germline V gives CDR1 MNHEY, CDR2 SVGAGI. The CDR3 loop reads CASSYRGIGGNEQFF. The CDR3 nucleotides are TGTGCCAGCAGTTACAGGGGGATAGGTGGTAATGAGCAGTTCTTC.

A note on this clone: The junction differs from germline at one of its ends, possibly a read error. Written as DNA, the CDR3 is TGTGCCAGCAGCTTAGTCCTGGCGGGGATCCAAAAGACCCAGTACTTC. Its protein product is CASSLVLAGIQKTQYF. V is TRBV11-2 and J is TRBJ2-5, with D maybe TRBD2 (6 bases). CDR3 length: 16 residues. Germline CDR1 and CDR2: SGHAT and FQNNGV.

The CDR3 sequence is CASSLSGREENTGELFF. In DNA form, the CDR3 reads TGTGCCAGCAGCTTATCGGGGAGGGAGGAGAACACCGGGGAGCTGTTTTTT. The rearrangement links TRBV7-3 to TRBJ2-2, with 7 nucleotides matching TRBD2. The ends lost 2 bases at V and 1 base at J; junction bases unmatched: 7. CDR3 size: 17 residues. The germline V gene has CDR1 SGHTA and CDR2 FQGTGA.

The rearrangement links TRBV30 to TRBJ2-4; 11 positions match TRBD2. The trim removed 8 bases at V and 0 bases at J, leaving 3 bases unmatched. Per germline, CDR1 GTSNPN and CDR2 SVGIG (reference sequence). The CDR3 covers 14 residues. DNA for the CDR3: TGTGCCCATAGCGGGAGGGTAGCCAAAAACATTCAGTACTTC. Encoded protein: CAHSGRVAKNIQYF.

This clone was seen once. The rearrangement uses TRBV3-1 (or the pseudogene TRBV3-2) and TRBJ2-7, with 9 bases that match TRBD2. After removal of 3 bases from V and 5 bases from J, the junction contained 8 bases not matched to a gene. The CDR3 covers 15 residues. Germline-derived CDR1 and CDR2 are LGHDT and YNNKEL (reference sequence). This chain's CDR3 is CASSHRRGTSNEQYF. The CDR3 nucleotides read TGTGCCAGCAGCCACCGACGCGGGACTAGCAACGAGCAGTACTTC.

This clone appeared a single time. This chain links TRBV15 with TRBJ1-5; 8 bases match TRBD1. This CDR3 contains 17 residues. Germline V gene sequence: CDR1 LNHNV, CDR2 YYDKDF (reference sequence). After removal of 4 bases from V and 0 bases from J, the junction contained 8 bases not matched to a gene. CDR3 protein: CATSISDRGYSNQPQHF. CDR3 sequence (DNA): TGTGCCACCAGCATCTCTGACAGGGGTTATAGCAATCAGCCCCAGCATTTT. The full variable domain, in which reference TRBV15 and TRBJ1-5 provide the parts outside the CDR3, is DAMVIQNPRYQVTQFGKPVTLSCSQTLNHNVMYWYQQKSSQAPKLLFHYYDKDFNNEADTPDNFQSRRPNTSFCFLDIRSPGLGDTAMYLCATSISDRGYSNQPQHFGDGTRLSIL.

The chain links TRBV6-5 to TRBJ2-7, with 9 bases aligning to TRBD1. V lost 5 bases to trimming and J lost 4 bases; unmatched junction nucleotides: 9. The CDR3 runs 15 residues. CDR1 MNHEY and CDR2 SVGAGI come from the germline V gene. In nucleotides, the CDR3 is TGTGCCAGCAGTAGGGGTACAGGGGGCGGATACGAGCAGTACTTC. Its translation: CASSRGTGGGYEQYF.

The genes are TRBV6-1 and TRBJ1-2; TRBD1 agrees at 9 bases. CDR1 MNHNS and CDR2 SASEGT come from the germline V gene. V trimming: 2 bases; J trimming: 3 bases; junction bases outside the gene matches: 4. The CDR3 totals 15 residues. The CDR3 spells CASSERRTGDYGYTF. CDR3 bases: TGTGCCAGCAGTGAAAGAAGGACAGGGGACTATGGCTACACCTTC.

The rearrangement joins TRBV7-9 to TRBJ2-6, with 11 bases lining up with TRBD1. J lost 12 bases, V lost 5 bases, and 6 bases had no gene match. There are 14 residues in the CDR3. Per germline, CDR1 SEHNR and CDR2 FQNEAQ (reference sequence). This CDR3 reads CASSPGQGAPVLTF. The CDR3 DNA follows: TGTGCCAGCAGCCCCGGACAGGGGGCACCCGTCCTGACTTTC.

This chain uses TRBV19 with TRBJ2-3; possibly TRBD2 for D (5 bases). The CDR3 runs 15 residues. Germline V gene data show CDR1 as LNHDA and CDR2 as SQIVND (reference sequence). The V gene lost 0 bases and the J gene lost 0 bases, with 7 bases spanning the gap. The CDR3 spells CASSIDGRSTDTQYF. The CDR3 DNA follows: TGTGCCAGTAGTATAGATGGGAGAAGCACAGATACGCAGTATTTT.

The rearrangement links TRBV28 to TRBJ1-6; tentative D call: TRBD1 (5 bases). Trimming took off 3 bases at V and 6 bases at J, with 9 bases between the two ends. Germline CDR1 and CDR2: MDHEN and SYDVKM. The CDR3 totals 14 residues. The CDR3 DNA follows: TGTGCCAGCAGTTTGACAGTTGTTAATTCACCCCTCCACTTT. Protein: CASSLTVVNSPLHF.

CDR3 nucleotides: TGCGCCAGCAGCTTTCTAGCGGGAAGGGGAGAGACCCAGTACTTC. It encodes CASSFLAGRGETQYF. The chain has TRBV5-1 and TRBJ2-5; TRBD2 matches at 9 bases. This CDR3 contains 15 residues. With V trimmed by 2 bases and J by 4 bases, 6 bases remained unmatched. CDR1 is SGHRS, CDR2 YFSETQ, per germline.

The chain combines TRBV5-1 with TRBJ2-7; 9 positions match TRBD1. There are 13 residues in the CDR3. With V trimmed by 6 bases and J by 4 bases, 5 bases remained unmatched. Germline loops: CDR1 SGHRS, CDR2 YFSETQ. The CDR3, as DNA: TGCGCCAGCAAAGGGACAGGGAGGTACGAGCAGTACTTC. Translation: CASKGTGRYEQYF.